The 11 T cell receptor beta chains in this list originate from one sample, sequenced in a study of cytomegalovirus exposure and HLA in healthy donors. PCR employed 60 Vbeta and 13 Jbeta primers. Repertoires were generated with immunoSEQ multiplex PCR, while TCRdb's copy carries only in-frame clones and drops some. This sample carries over 95,000 clones, 60% to 80% of them seen once, and the ten largest clones take 8% to 10%. The sequenced sample was PBMCs. The origin of the receptors is a man aged 18 to 29 in good health and CMV-seropositive.

The chain uses TRBV14 and TRBJ2-5; TRBD1 aligns across 7 bases. The CDR3 runs to 15 residues. Germline V gene lookup returns CDR1 SGHDN and CDR2 FVKESK. After removal of 4 bases from V and 5 bases from J, the junction contained 10 bases not matched to a gene. In nucleotides, the CDR3 is TGTGCCAGCAGCCCTAAACAGGGGTCTGGTGAGACCCAGTACTTC. Its protein is CASSPKQGSGETQYF.

A few counts support this clone. The chain joins TRBV28 to TRBJ1-5, with D perhaps matching TRBD1 (5 bases). The germline gives CDR1 MDHEN, CDR2 SYDVKM. The CDR3 contains 14 residues. The V gene lost 8 bases and the J gene lost 0 bases, with 11 bases spanning the gap. The CDR3 DNA is TGTGCCAGCCAAGGGGCCGATAGCAATCAGCCCCAGCATTTT. Residues: CASQGADSNQPQHF.

The chain joins TRBV5-6 to TRBJ2-3, with D possibly being TRBD1 (5 bases). The CDR3 is 13 amino acids. V dropped 2 bases and J dropped 3 bases, with 7 bases sitting between them. The germline V gene encodes CDR1 SGHDT and CDR2 YYEEEE. The CDR3 here is CASSFQGTDTQYF. The CDR3 DNA follows: TGTGCCAGCAGCTTCCAGGGTACAGATACGCAGTATTTT.

The chain joins TRBV7-9 to TRBJ1-4, with D perhaps TRBD1 (5 bases). V dropped 5 bases and J dropped 5 bases, with 15 bases sitting between them. CDR1 is SEHNR and CDR2 is FQNEAQ in the germline V gene (reference sequence). The CDR3 contains 15 residues. The CDR3 sequence is CASSPGLTINEKLFF. CDR3 coding DNA: TGTGCCAGCAGCCCGGGACTGACGATAAATGAAAAACTGTTTTTT.

The chain employs TRBV2 and TRBJ1-5; 7 nucleotides match TRBD1. This CDR3 has 14 amino acids. V shed 5 bases and J 11 bases; nucleotides not matched to a gene: 12. The germline V gene has CDR1 SNHLY and CDR2 FYNNEI. The CDR3 is CASSPRQGPSSQHF. For the CDR3, the DNA is TGTGCCAGCAGTCCTAGACAGGGCCCCTCTTCCCAGCATTTT.

This rearrangement joins TRBV4-1 to TRBJ1-1, with D hard to call. The CDR3 loop spans 14 amino acids. V shed 0 bases and J shed 12 bases, with 17 bases lying between them. CDR1 and CDR2 from the germline V gene are MGHRA and YSYEKL. This CDR3 is CASSQDRSINDPFF. The CDR3 DNA follows: TGCGCCAGCAGCCAAGATCGCAGTATAAACGATCCTTTCTTT.

The chain employs TRBV7-7 and TRBJ2-5; TRBD2 aligns across 9 bases. The CDR3 spans 17 residues. V lost 5 bases, J lost 8 bases, and 18 bases stayed unmatched. Per germline, CDR1 SSHAT and CDR2 FNYEAQ (reference sequence). CDR3 amino acids: CASSPDSGVAGEKTQYF. In nucleotides, the CDR3 is TGTGCCAGCAGCCCAGATTCGGGGGTAGCGGGGGAGAAAACCCAGTACTTC. Complete variable domain (other parts from reference TRBV7-7 and TRBJ2-5): GAGVSQSPRYKVTKRGQDVTLRCDPISSHATLYWYQQALGQGPEFLTYFNYEAQPDKSGLPSDRFSAERPEGSISTLTIQRTEQRDSAMYRCASSPDSGVAGEKTQYFGPGTRLLVL.

The chain employs TRBV6-1 and TRBJ2-7, with D possibly matching TRBD1 (5 bases). The V and J ends lost 6 bases and 6 bases respectively, with 9 bases between them. Germline CDR1 reads MNHNS; CDR2 reads SASEGT. The CDR3 length is 11 residues. CDR3 in DNA: TGTGCCAGCAGAGACAGTTTCGAGCAGTACTTC. It translates to CASRDSFEQYF.

The V gene is TRBV2, the J gene TRBJ2-4, with D tentatively TRBD2 (5 bases). Germline values: CDR1 SNHLY, CDR2 FYNNEI. The CDR3 has 13 amino acids. Trimming took 2 bases from V and 6 from J, leaving 8 bases between them. CDR3: CASSEPLANIQYF. CDR3 sequence (DNA): TGTGCCAGCAGTGAACCCCTAGCAAACATTCAGTACTTC.

V gene TRBV11-3 combines with J gene TRBJ2-7; 8 bases are shared with TRBD1. Per the germline V gene, CDR1 is SGHNT and CDR2 is YENEEA. The V segment lost 5 bases and the J segment 4 bases; nucleotides outside the gene matches: 13. This CDR3 is 16 amino acids long. Written as DNA, the CDR3 is TGTGCCAGCAGCGTTAGACAGGGGAGGCGTAATTACGAGCAGTACTTC. Amino acids: CASSVRQGRRNYEQYF. Supplemented by reference TRBV11-3 and TRBJ2-7, the full variable domain reads EAGVVQSPRYKIIEKKQPVAFWCNPISGHNTLYWYLQNLGQGPELLIRYENEEAVDDSQLPKDRFSAERLKGVDSTLKIQPAELGDSAVYLCASSVRQGRRNYEQYFGPGTRLTVT.

The chain carries TRBV5-1 and TRBJ2-5; 12 bases agree with TRBD2. CDR3 length: 15 amino acids. The V gene end was trimmed by 4 bases and the J gene end by 4 bases; junction bases not matched to a gene: 5. Germline CDR1 SGHRS, CDR2 YFSETQ. The CDR3 DNA sequence: TGCGCCAGCAGCCCCCTAGCGGGGGGGCGAGAGACCCAGTACTTC. Amino acid sequence: CASSPLAGGRETQYF. The full variable domain, with the rest looked up from reference TRBV5-1 and TRBJ2-5, is KAGVTQTPRYLIKTRGQQVTLSCSPISGHRSVSWYQQTPGQGLQFLFEYFSETQRNKGNFPGRFSGRQFSNSRSEMNVSTLELGDSALYLCASSPLAGGRETQYFGPGTRLLVL.